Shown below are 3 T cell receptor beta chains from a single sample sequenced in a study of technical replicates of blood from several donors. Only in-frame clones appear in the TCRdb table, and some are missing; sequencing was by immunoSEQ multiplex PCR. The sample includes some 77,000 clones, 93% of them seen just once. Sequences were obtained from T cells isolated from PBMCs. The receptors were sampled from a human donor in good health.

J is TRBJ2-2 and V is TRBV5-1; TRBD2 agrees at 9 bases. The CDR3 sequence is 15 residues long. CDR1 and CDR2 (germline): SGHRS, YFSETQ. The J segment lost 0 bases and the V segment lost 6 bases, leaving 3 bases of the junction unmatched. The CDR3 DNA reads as TGCGCCAGCAATCTAGCGGGGCCGAACACCGGGGAGCTGTTTTTT. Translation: CASNLAGPNTGELFF.

The DNA for the CDR3 is TGCGCCAGCAGCTTGTATGAGGCGGGAGGTGGGCTCGAGCAGTACTTC. Translated, it gives CASSLYEAGGGLEQYF. V usage is TRBV5-1 and J usage is TRBJ2-7; 8 bases are shared with TRBD2. V was pared by 1 base and J by 6 bases, with 12 bases of the junction left unmatched. The CDR3 totals 16 residues. From germline, CDR1 is SGHRS and CDR2 YFSETQ.

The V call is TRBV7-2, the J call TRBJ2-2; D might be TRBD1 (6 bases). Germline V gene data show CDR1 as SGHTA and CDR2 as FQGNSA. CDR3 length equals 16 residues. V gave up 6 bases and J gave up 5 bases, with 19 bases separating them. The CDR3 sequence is CASSLNAGTSTGELFF. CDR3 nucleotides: TGTGCCAGCAGTTTAAACGCCGGGACATCAACCGGGGAGCTGTTTTTT.